The 6 T cell receptor beta chains below were found in one sample sequenced in a study of blood T cell repertoires in COVID-19. Sequencing was performed with immunoSEQ multiplex PCR; in TCRdb, only in-frame clones are kept and a portion is missing. The sample has around 200,000 clones; 70% to 90% are singletons. The sequenced material came from peripheral blood. These TCRs come from a man aged 35-49 years with active or convalescent COVID-19.

The rearrangement joins TRBV2 to TRBJ2-1; D ambiguous. Germline values: CDR1 SNHLY, CDR2 FYNNEI. Trimming took 2 bases from V and 4 from J, leaving 9 bases between them. The length of the CDR3 is 14 residues. DNA of the CDR3: TGTGCCAGCAGTGAAAGCTACAGATACAATGAGCAGTTCTTC. The encoded protein is CASSESYRYNEQFF.

This chain connects TRBV15 to TRBJ1-3; tentatively, D is TRBD1 (5 bases). In germline, CDR1 is LNHNV, CDR2 YYDKDF (reference sequence). The CDR3 is made up of 16 amino acids. Trimming stripped 3 bases from V and 0 bases from J, with 12 bases between. CDR3 bases: TGTGCCACCAGCAGGGCGGGGGAAGGCTCTGGAAACACCATATATTTT. Encoded protein: CATSRAGEGSGNTIYF.

In this sample, this clone turned up once. The rearrangement uses TRBV12-3 or TRBV12-4 and TRBJ1-2; D is unclear. The CDR3 sequence is 12 residues long. V lost 4 bases to trimming and J lost 8 bases, with 11 bases between them. In nucleotides, the CDR3 is TGTGCCAGCAGTTCCGAGGGTTGGGGCTACACCTTC. It specifies CASSSEGWGYTF.

This chain links TRBV19 with TRBJ1-4; 9 bases map to TRBD1. This CDR3 spans 14 amino acids. Trimming removed 8 bases from V and 5 bases from J; junction bases left unmatched: 6. The V gene's germline CDR1 is LNHDA and CDR2 SQIVND (reference sequence). This chain's CDR3 is CASAPDRGNEKLFF. The CDR3 coding sequence is TGTGCCAGTGCCCCGGACAGGGGCAATGAAAAACTGTTTTTT.

V is TRBV5-4 and J is TRBJ1-3; D might be TRBD1 (5 bases). Trimming removed 3 bases from V and 2 bases from J, with 15 bases in between. Germline CDR1 reads SGHNT; CDR2 reads YYREEE (reference sequence). The CDR3 runs 16 residues. This CDR3 is CASSWGSGGTGNTIYF. The CDR3 nucleotides read TGTGCCAGCAGCTGGGGGAGTGGAGGGACTGGAAACACCATATATTTT.

V is TRBV11-2 and J is TRBJ2-7; a weak D match, TRBD1 (5 bases). Germline values: CDR1 SGHAT, CDR2 FQNNGV. V lost 1 base and J lost 0, with 13 bases in between. The CDR3 is 16 residues long. The CDR3 nucleotides are TGTGCCAGCAGCTTAGCCCAGGGTATGAGCTCCTACGAGCAGTACTTC. Protein: CASSLAQGMSSYEQYF.